The rows below give T cell receptor beta chains drawn from one sample of a study of control samples from healthy donors and cancer patients. The repertoire was sequenced with immunoSEQ multiplex PCR; TCRdb's copy has only in-frame clones and lacks some. Of 90,000 to 100,000 clones listed, roughly 83% were seen once; the top ten hold roughly a tenth. Material for sequencing was blood. These receptors originate from a woman aged 25-40 years in good health. CDR3s include the opening cysteine and the closing phenylalanine or tryptophan. D genes are given only for firm matches. Size is stated for part of the rows, as once, few or many counts, or as a class when the clone is expanded.

V gene: TRBV10-3; J gene: TRBJ1-3; D gene: -; clone size: -; CDR3 protein: CASHAGSGNTIYF; CDR3 DNA: TGTGCCAGTCACGCAGGCTCTGGAAACACCATATATTTT
V gene: TRBV30; J gene: TRBJ1-4; D gene: TRBD1; clone size: -; CDR3 protein: CAWSVPGQGGARSKLFF; CDR3 DNA: TGTGCCTGGAGTGTCCCGGGACAGGGAGGGGCGAGGAGTAAACTGTTTTTT
V gene: TRBV5-1; J gene: TRBJ1-4; D gene: TRBD1; clone size: -; CDR3 protein: CASSLAGRGREKLFF; CDR3 DNA: TGCGCCAGCAGCTTGGCAGGCAGGGGGCGTGAAAAACTGTTTTTT
V gene: TRBV29-1; J gene: TRBJ2-2; D gene: TRBD1; clone size: -; CDR3 protein: CSVETGGPGELFF; CDR3 DNA: TGCAGCGTTGAAACAGGGGGACCCGGGGAGCTGTTTTTT
V gene: TRBV10-3; J gene: TRBJ2-3; D gene: TRBD2; clone size: -; CDR3 protein: CAIKESGVADTQYF; CDR3 DNA: TGTGCCATCAAGGAAAGCGGGGTCGCAGATACGCAGTATTTT
V gene: TRBV6-1; J gene: TRBJ1-2; D gene: -; clone size: -; CDR3 protein: CASSEEGSRGYTF; CDR3 DNA: TGTGCCAGCAGTGAAGAGGGCAGTCGTGGCTACACCTTC
V gene: TRBV7-3; J gene: TRBJ2-4; D gene: -; clone size: once; CDR3 protein: CASSSILGGAKNIQYF; CDR3 DNA: TGTGCCAGCAGCTCTATCCTAGGCGGGGCCAAAAACATTCAGTACTTC
V gene: TRBV7-8; J gene: TRBJ2-7; D gene: -; clone size: -; CDR3 protein: CASSRASASYEQYF; CDR3 DNA: TGTGCCAGCAGTCGCGCTAGCGCCTCCTACGAGCAGTACTTC
V gene: TRBV12-3/TRBV12-4; J gene: TRBJ2-3; D gene: -; clone size: -; CDR3 protein: CASQRGGRDTQYF; CDR3 DNA: TGTGCCAGCCAGAGGGGGGGCCGTGATACGCAGTATTTT
V gene: TRBV5-8; J gene: TRBJ2-4; D gene: TRBD2; clone size: -; CDR3 protein: CASSRLAGTGGNIQYF; CDR3 DNA: TGTGCCAGCAGCAGACTAGCGGGGACGGGGGGAAACATTCAGTACTTC
V gene: TRBV30; J gene: TRBJ1-3; D gene: -; clone size: few; CDR3 protein: CAWSMSTGNTIYF; CDR3 DNA: TGTGCCTGGAGTATGAGTACTGGAAACACCATATATTTT
V gene: TRBV2; J gene: TRBJ1-4; D gene: -; clone size: -; CDR3 protein: CASSVREREKLFF; CDR3 DNA: TGTGCCAGCAGTGTAAGGGAGCGGGAAAAACTGTTTTTT
V gene: TRBV7-3; J gene: TRBJ2-1; D gene: TRBD1; clone size: once; CDR3 protein: CASSLRQGPYNEQFF; CDR3 DNA: TGTGCCAGCAGCTTAAGACAGGGTCCCTACAATGAGCAGTTCTTC
V gene: TRBV5-1; J gene: TRBJ2-3; D gene: -; clone size: -; CDR3 protein: CASSETSKNADTQYF; CDR3 DNA: TGCGCCAGCAGCGAAACTAGCAAGAATGCAGATACGCAGTATTTT
V gene: TRBV6-1; J gene: TRBJ1-3; D gene: -; clone size: -; CDR3 protein: CASSEAVRSPGNTIYF; CDR3 DNA: TGTGCCAGCAGTGAAGCAGTGAGGAGCCCAGGAAACACCATATATTTT
V gene: TRBV18; J gene: TRBJ1-6; D gene: TRBD1; clone size: -; CDR3 protein: CASSPGRDSGSPLHF; CDR3 DNA: TGTGCCAGCTCACCCGGCCGGGACAGTGGTTCACCCCTCCACTTT
V gene: TRBV6-5; J gene: TRBJ1-1; D gene: -; clone size: -; CDR3 protein: CASSQGGPAFF; CDR3 DNA: TGTGCCAGCAGCCAGGGAGGCCCCGCTTTCTTT
V gene: TRBV15; J gene: TRBJ2-5; D gene: -; clone size: -; CDR3 protein: CATSKMVQGQETQYF; CDR3 DNA: TGTGCCACCAGCAAGATGGTGCAGGGACAAGAGACCCAGTACTTC
V gene: TRBV15; J gene: TRBJ1-1; D gene: -; clone size: few; CDR3 protein: CATSRDGGENTEAFF; CDR3 DNA: TGTGCCACCAGCAGAGATGGAGGTGAGAACACTGAAGCTTTCTTT
V gene: TRBV5-1; J gene: TRBJ1-3; D gene: -; clone size: -; CDR3 protein: CASSSAPGSGNTIYF; CDR3 DNA: TGCGCCAGCAGCTCTGCCCCAGGGTCTGGAAACACCATATATTTT
V gene: TRBV4-2; J gene: TRBJ1-2; D gene: -; clone size: -; CDR3 protein: CASSQEAAETQRGYGYTF; CDR3 DNA: TGTGCCAGCAGCCAAGAGGCTGCGGAGACCCAGCGGGGCTATGGCTACACCTTC
V gene: TRBV10-3; J gene: TRBJ1-2; D gene: -; clone size: few; CDR3 protein: CAISYRASRGYTF; CDR3 DNA: TGTGCCATCAGTTACAGGGCATCGAGGGGCTACACCTTC
V gene: TRBV5-1; J gene: TRBJ1-2; D gene: -; clone size: -; CDR3 protein: CASSPGGGQNYGYTF; CDR3 DNA: TGCGCCAGCAGCCCTGGGGGCGGGCAGAACTATGGCTACACCTTC
V gene: TRBV19; J gene: TRBJ1-2; D gene: -; clone size: few; CDR3 protein: CASSMAASNYGYTF; CDR3 DNA: TGTGCCAGTAGTATGGCAGCTTCCAACTATGGCTACACCTTC
V gene: TRBV5-6; J gene: TRBJ2-3; D gene: -; clone size: -; CDR3 protein: CASSGPDRSTDTQYF; CDR3 DNA: TGTGCCAGCAGTGGGCCCGACAGGTCCACAGATACGCAGTATTTT
V gene: TRBV5-6; J gene: TRBJ2-7; D gene: TRBD1; clone size: -; CDR3 protein: CASSINRGYEQYF; CDR3 DNA: TGTGCCAGCAGCATCAACAGGGGCTACGAGCAGTACTTC
V gene: TRBV28; J gene: TRBJ2-2; D gene: -; clone size: few; CDR3 protein: CASSVQGVGGTGELFF; CDR3 DNA: TGTGCCAGCAGTGTCCAGGGTGTTGGGGGCACCGGGGAGCTGTTTTTT
V gene: TRBV11-2; J gene: TRBJ1-5; D gene: -; clone size: -; CDR3 protein: CASSPGSGHNQPQHF; CDR3 DNA: TGTGCCAGCAGCCCAGGGTCCGGCCACAATCAGCCCCAGCATTTT
V gene: TRBV2; J gene: TRBJ1-5; D gene: TRBD1; clone size: few; CDR3 protein: CASRVGTGLGQPQHF; CDR3 DNA: TGTGCCAGCCGGGTTGGGACAGGGTTAGGGCAGCCCCAGCATTTT
V gene: TRBV5-1; J gene: TRBJ1-1; D gene: -; clone size: -; CDR3 protein: CASSSGWADLAFF; CDR3 DNA: TGCGCCAGCAGCTCGGGGTGGGCCGATCTAGCTTTCTTT
V gene: TRBV7-2; J gene: TRBJ2-3; D gene: -; clone size: -; CDR3 protein: CASSLRGGSGTDTQYF; CDR3 DNA: TGTGCCAGCAGCTTAAGGGGTGGTTCAGGTACAGATACGCAGTATTTT
V gene: TRBV29-1; J gene: TRBJ2-2; D gene: TRBD1; clone size: -; CDR3 protein: CSVDRDRTGELFF; CDR3 DNA: TGCAGCGTCGACAGGGATCGCACCGGGGAGCTGTTTTTT
V gene: TRBV11-1; J gene: TRBJ1-2; D gene: TRBD1; clone size: -; CDR3 protein: CASSTMGQKSNYGYTF; CDR3 DNA: TGTGCCAGCAGCACTATGGGACAGAAATCTAACTATGGCTACACCTTC
V gene: TRBV6-5; J gene: TRBJ2-7; D gene: TRBD1; clone size: -; CDR3 protein: CASRTGIEQYF; CDR3 DNA: TGTGCCAGCAGGACAGGGATCGAGCAGTACTTC
V gene: TRBV5-4; J gene: TRBJ2-7; D gene: -; clone size: few; CDR3 protein: CASSLDRLYEQYF; CDR3 DNA: TGTGCCAGCAGCTTAGACAGGTTGTACGAGCAGTACTTC
V gene: TRBV5-6; J gene: TRBJ2-1; D gene: -; clone size: -; CDR3 protein: CASSPEGVRVREQFF; CDR3 DNA: TGTGCCAGCAGCCCCGAGGGGGTGAGAGTTCGGGAGCAGTTCTTC
V gene: TRBV9; J gene: TRBJ1-4; D gene: -; clone size: -; CDR3 protein: CASSAGRAPVEKLFF; CDR3 DNA: TGTGCCAGCAGCGCGGGTCGGGCCCCAGTGGAAAAACTGTTTTTT
V gene: TRBV29-1; J gene: TRBJ2-5; D gene: -; clone size: -; CDR3 protein: CSAERYQETQYF; CDR3 DNA: TGCAGCGCTGAGCGGTATCAAGAGACCCAGTACTTC